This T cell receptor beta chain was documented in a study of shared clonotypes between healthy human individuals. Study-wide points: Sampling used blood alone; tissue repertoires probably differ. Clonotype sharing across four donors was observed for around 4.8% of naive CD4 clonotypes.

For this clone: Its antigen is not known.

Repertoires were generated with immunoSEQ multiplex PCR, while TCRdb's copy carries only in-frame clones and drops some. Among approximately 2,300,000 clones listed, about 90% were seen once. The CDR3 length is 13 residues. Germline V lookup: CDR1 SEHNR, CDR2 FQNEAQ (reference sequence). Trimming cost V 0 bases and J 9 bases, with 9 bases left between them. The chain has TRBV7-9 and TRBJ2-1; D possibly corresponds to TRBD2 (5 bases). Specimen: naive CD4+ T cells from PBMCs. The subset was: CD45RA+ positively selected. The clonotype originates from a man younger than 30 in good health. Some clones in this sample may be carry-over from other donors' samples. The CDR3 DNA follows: TGTGCCAGCAGCTTAGCGCCCGGAGGTGAGCAGTTCTTC. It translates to CASSLAPGGEQFF. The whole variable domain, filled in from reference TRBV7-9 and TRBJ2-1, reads DTGVSQNPRHKITKRGQNVTFRCDPISEHNRLYWYRQTLGQGPEFLTYFQNEAQLEKSRLLSDRFSAERPKGSFSTLEIQRTEQGDSAMYLCASSLAPGGEQFFGPGTRLTVL.